The sample holds a few counts of the clone carrying this T cell receptor beta chain. Its target is unknown. Mismatch with germline at one junction end may stem from a read error. For the unsorted libraries, 2 million PBMCs stored at -80 C served as input. TCRdb re-analysed the 5' RACE reads in MiXCR, keeping a single row per CDR3 protein. The sample yields under 80,000 distinct CDR3 sequences, 4% to 6% seen once. The data belong to a study of neurological immune-mediated disorders. Study-wide results and caveats: While HTLV-1-associated myelopathy showed the greatest TCR clonal expansion, multiple sclerosis showed the least, falling below healthy controls.

The V gene's germline CDR1 is LGHDT and CDR2 YNNKEL (reference sequence). The CDR3 loop spans 17 amino acids. The chain recombines TRBV3-1 with TRBJ1-5; D is unresolved. The sequence was obtained from a woman aged 30 to 39 with multiple sclerosis. Sequencing input: PBMCs. The CDR3 spells CASSQGLGSDSNQPQNF. The CDR3 coding sequence is TGTGCCAGCAGCCAAGGCCTCGGGTCGGATAGCAATCAGCCCCAGAATTTT.